A selection of T cell receptor beta chains follows, all from one sample in a study of cytomegalovirus exposure and HLA in healthy donors. The assay was immunoSEQ multiplex PCR, and TCRdb's table has in-frame clones only and misses some. Of about 190,000 clones listed, more than 75% were seen once; the top ten hold roughly 0.75%. Sequenced sample: PBMCs. These receptor sequences come from a woman under 30 in good health and CMV-seronegative. The CDR3 runs from the conserved cysteine through the conserved F or W. The order of the fields is V gene, D gene, J gene, clone size, CDR3 protein, CDR3 DNA. The D gene is left open where the match is weak. Part of the rows lack a size; the others show once, few, many or a class for expanded clones.

TRBV18,-,TRBJ1-6,-,CASSPAQGSGNSPLHF,TGTGCCAGCTCACCCGCTCAGGGGTCGGGTAATTCACCCCTCCACTTT
TRBV11-2,TRBD1,TRBJ2-7,few,CASSLGTGAYEQYF,TGTGCCAGCAGCTTAGGGACAGGGGCCTACGAGCAGTACTTC
TRBV11-2,-,TRBJ2-7,-,CASSLGTASSYEQYF,TGTGCCAGCAGCTTAGGGACAGCGAGCTCCTACGAGCAGTACTTC
TRBV25-1,-,TRBJ1-5,few,CASSENERPQHF,TGTGCCAGCAGTGAAAACGAGCGGCCCCAGCATTTT
TRBV2,-,TRBJ2-2,-,CASSPSLGEPNTGELFF,TGTGCCAGCAGCCCCTCTCTAGGAGAACCTAACACCGGGGAGCTGTTTTTT
TRBV27,TRBD2,TRBJ2-2,-,CASSYARSSGSQSTGELFF,TGTGCCAGCAGCTACGCCCGGTCGAGCGGGAGCCAGAGCACCGGGGAGCTGTTTTTT
TRBV27,TRBD1,TRBJ2-7,-,CASSPRDRASDEQYF,TGTGCCAGCAGTCCCCGGGACAGGGCATCTGACGAGCAGTACTTC
TRBV6-6,TRBD2,TRBJ2-1,once,CASSFGTSGSLFF,TGTGCCAGCAGTTTTGGGACTAGCGGGAGTTTATTCTTC
TRBV25-1,-,TRBJ2-7,-,CASSPRISSYEQYF,TGTGCCAGCTCCCCGCGGATTAGCTCCTACGAGCAGTACTTC
TRBV5-4,TRBD2,TRBJ2-7,-,CASSLAGLADSYEQYF,TGTGCCAGCAGCTTGGCGGGACTAGCGGACTCCTACGAGCAGTACTTC
TRBV5-8,-,TRBJ1-5,-,CASSLKADYSNQPQHF,TGTGCCAGCAGCTTGAAGGCGGACTATAGCAATCAGCCCCAGCATTTT
TRBV6-9,TRBD2,TRBJ2-7,-,CARGLAGRYEQYF,TGTGCCAGGGGACTAGCGGGGAGGTACGAGCAGTACTTC
TRBV4-1,TRBD2,TRBJ2-2,-,CASSQDSVLAERTGELFF,TGCGCCAGCAGCCAAGACTCGGTGCTAGCGGAAAGGACCGGGGAGCTGTTTTTT
TRBV19,TRBD2,TRBJ2-3,-,CASGLAGAHTQYF,TGTGCCAGCGGACTAGCGGGGGCCCATACGCAGTATTTT
TRBV6-4,-,TRBJ2-2,-,CASSDIGAGTGELFF,TGTGCCAGCAGTGATATTGGGGCCGGGACCGGGGAGCTGTTTTTT
TRBV10-3,-,TRBJ2-7,-,CAIGMRGEDEQYF,TGTGCCATCGGAATGCGGGGTGAGGACGAGCAGTACTTC
TRBV30,TRBD1,TRBJ2-1,few,CARSGTGGYEQFF,TGTGCCCGATCGGGGACAGGGGGCTATGAGCAGTTCTTC
TRBV28,TRBD2,TRBJ2-1,-,CASSWDGLSGRSYNEQFF,TGTGCCAGCAGTTGGGATGGCCTTAGCGGGAGAAGCTACAATGAGCAGTTCTTC
TRBV5-6,-,TRBJ2-1,-,CASSLVRGNEQFF,TGTGCCAGCAGCTTGGTCAGAGGAAATGAGCAGTTCTTC
TRBV6-7,-,TRBJ1-1,-,CASGRVRLGGTEAFF,TGTGCCAGTGGACGAGTTAGGTTGGGGGGAACTGAAGCTTTCTTT
TRBV14,TRBD2,TRBJ2-7,-,CASSQDNSGGAYEQYF,TGTGCCAGCAGCCAAGATAATAGCGGGGGGGCCTACGAGCAGTACTTC
TRBV7-9,-,TRBJ1-4,-,CASVASTNEKLFF,TGTGCCAGCGTAGCATCAACTAATGAAAAACTGTTTTTT
TRBV13,-,TRBJ2-1,-,CASSLGRPVPSSYNEQFF,TGTGCCAGCAGTCTCGGAAGACCCGTCCCTAGCTCCTACAATGAGCAGTTCTTC